The next 30 T cell receptor beta chains were all read from a single sample in a study of cytomegalovirus exposure and HLA in healthy donors (dated by TCRdb to the late 2010s). Receptor libraries were prepared by the immunoSEQ multiplex PCR assay. For the multiplex PCR, a mixture combining 60 forward primers for TCR Vbeta segments and 13 reverse primers for TCR Jbeta segments was used. The source is immuneACCESS, and TCRdb retained only in-frame sequences with V and J called. Part of the clones is not carried over; for the studies checked, unresolved V genes explain less than half of this, and the remainder is unexplained. The sample records about 160,000 clones, about 85% of which are singletons. About 2% of the sample rests with the top ten. Sample: PBMCs. These receptors were collected from a man younger than 35 in good health and CMV-seropositive.

This clone showed up just a few times. V gene TRBV7-6 combines with J gene TRBJ2-2; D not resolved. This CDR3 is 14 amino acids long. V was pared by 1 base and J by 7 bases, with 10 bases between. Looked up from germline, CDR1 is SGHVS and CDR2 is FNYEAQ. The CDR3 sequence is CASSLDLRGGELFF. The CDR3 region has the DNA TGTGCCAGCAGCTTAGATTTAAGAGGCGGGGAGCTGTTTTTT.

This chain uses TRBV2 with TRBJ1-1, with D hard to call. This CDR3 has 12 amino acids. The V gene lost 6 bases and the J gene lost 0 bases, with 5 bases spanning the gap. CDR1 SNHLY and CDR2 FYNNEI come from the germline V gene. The CDR3 is CASSLLNTEAFF. CDR3 nucleotides: TGTGCCAGCAGCCTCCTGAACACTGAAGCTTTCTTT.

The V gene is TRBV7-2, the J gene TRBJ2-7; 10 bases line up with TRBD2. Trimming at V came to 0 bases and at J to 3 bases, leaving 5 bases not matched to a gene. The V gene's germline CDR1 is SGHTA and CDR2 FQGNSA. The CDR3 is 16 amino acids. CDR3 nucleotide sequence: TGTGCCAGCAGCTTAGCTTTAGCGGGGGGTGTCTACGAGCAGTACTTC. It is translated as CASSLALAGGVYEQYF.

The chain links TRBV5-8 to TRBJ2-3, with 7 bases that match TRBD2. This CDR3 comprises 15 residues. After removal of 4 bases from V and 0 bases from J, the junction contained 5 bases not matched to a gene. Germline assignment: CDR1 SGHTS and CDR2 YDEGEE. In nucleotides, the CDR3 is TGTGCCAGCAGCCTACTAGCGTGGAGCACAGATACGCAGTATTTT. Its translation is CASSLLAWSTDTQYF.

The J gene is TRBJ2-2, the V gene TRBV11-3, with 12 bases aligning to TRBD2. J was trimmed by 5 bases and V by 6 bases; bases with no gene match: 1. Germline V gene lookup returns CDR1 SGHNT and CDR2 YENEEA. This CDR3 spans 14 amino acids. For the CDR3, the DNA is TGTGCCAGCAGAACTAGCGGGGGGACCGGGGAGCTGTTTTTT. Its protein is CASRTSGGTGELFF. Using reference TRBV11-3 and TRBJ2-2 for the parts outside the CDR3, the full variable domain is EAGVVQSPRYKIIEKKQPVAFWCNPISGHNTLYWYLQNLGQGPELLIRYENEEAVDDSQLPKDRFSAERLKGVDSTLKIQPAELGDSAVYLCASRTSGGTGELFFGEGSRLTVL.

The chain has TRBV13 and TRBJ2-1, with 11 bases fitting TRBD2. This CDR3 has 16 amino acids. Germline-derived CDR1 and CDR2 are PRHDT and FYEKMQ (reference sequence). Trimming cost V 5 bases and J 4 bases; bases outside gene matches: 7. The CDR3 DNA is TGTGCCAGCAGCGGGGGGGGACTAGCGGTTTACAATGAGCAGTTCTTC. Translating gives CASSGGGLAVYNEQFF.

This clone was recorded once. The chain carries TRBV4-3 and TRBJ1-3; a weak D match, TRBD1 (6 bases). V was pared by 0 bases and J by 2 bases, with 8 bases between. The CDR3 loop spans 15 amino acids. CDR1 is LGHNA, CDR2 YSLEER, per germline. In DNA form, the CDR3 reads TGCGCCAGCAGCCAAGAGGGGGCTACTGGAAACACCATATATTTT. Protein product: CASSQEGATGNTIYF.

The V call is TRBV4-2, the J call TRBJ2-3, with a weak D call TRBD1 (5 bases). With 1 base removed from V and 0 bases from J, the gap between germline ends came to 8 bases. The CDR3 is 15 amino acids. In germline, CDR1 is LGHNA, CDR2 YNFKEQ. CDR3 protein: CASSQAGSSTDTQYF. The CDR3 bases are TGTGCCAGCAGCCAAGCAGGGTCTAGCACAGATACGCAGTATTTT.

The rearrangement joins TRBV4-3 to TRBJ1-6; D is ambiguous. Per germline, CDR1 LGHNA and CDR2 YSLEER. The CDR3 totals 14 residues. V was pared by 0 bases and J by 12 bases, with 12 bases between. For the CDR3, the DNA is TGCGCCAGCAGCCAAGATTCACGGGGTGGACCCCTCCACTTT. Its protein product is CASSQDSRGGPLHF.

The chain uses TRBV18 and TRBJ1-3; no clear D. Trimming shortened V by 4 bases and J by 0 bases, and 16 bases separated the two germline ends. In germline, CDR1 is KGHSH, CDR2 LQKENI. The CDR3 spans 17 residues. The CDR3 DNA follows: TGTGCCAGCTCACGCGCGGGAGAGCCCCGCTCTGGAAACACCATATATTTT. Its translation is CASSRAGEPRSGNTIYF.

The chain recombines TRBV4-1 with TRBJ1-5; 12 nucleotides agree with TRBD1. Unmatched junction bases numbered 12, after V lost 5 bases and J lost 7 bases. Germline V gene data show CDR1 as MGHRA and CDR2 as YSYEKL. The CDR3 length is 17 residues. The CDR3: CASSYGTGGEGRQPQHF. The DNA of the CDR3 is TGCGCCAGCAGCTACGGGACAGGGGGCGAAGGTAGACAGCCCCAGCATTTT.

The rearrangement uses TRBV11-3 and TRBJ2-7; TRBD1 agrees at 8 bases. The V gene's germline CDR1 is SGHNT and CDR2 YENEEA. V shed 4 bases, J shed 0 bases, and the junction held 14 bases outside the gene matches. The length of the CDR3 is 18 residues. The CDR3 here is CASSSSLWTGRSSYEQYF. The CDR3 DNA sequence: TGTGCCAGCAGCTCATCTTTATGGACAGGGAGGAGCTCCTACGAGCAGTACTTC.

The rearrangement joins TRBV6-1 to TRBJ1-5, with a tentative D call TRBD1 (6 bases). Per the germline V gene, CDR1 is MNHNS and CDR2 is SASEGT. V dropped 3 bases and J dropped 0 bases, with 15 bases sitting between them. The CDR3 contains 17 residues. This CDR3 is CASSDRPGDVSNQPQHF. CDR3 bases: TGTGCCAGCAGTGATCGGCCAGGGGATGTTAGCAATCAGCCCCAGCATTTT.

This clone showed up just once. The sample carries other DNA sequences with the same CDR3. The V and J genes are TRBV19 and TRBJ2-7; maybe TRBD2 (6 bases). Germline V gives CDR1 LNHDA, CDR2 SQIVND (reference sequence). V lost 4 bases to trimming and J lost 1 base, with 11 bases between them. This CDR3 has 14 residues. The CDR3 nucleotides are TGTGCCAGTAGTAGCGGGACGGTGTCCTACGAGCAGTACTTC. Translating gives CASSSGTVSYEQYF.

The chain links TRBV19 to TRBJ1-5, with a possible D match to TRBD1 (5 bases). The germline V and J ends were trimmed by 1 base and 4 bases, with 14 bases remaining between them. Germline V gene data show CDR1 as LNHDA and CDR2 as SQIVND (reference sequence). CDR3 length equals 16 residues. The CDR3 protein is CASSIGRAGINQPQHF. The CDR3 DNA is TGTGCCAGTAGTATAGGGAGGGCAGGGATTAATCAGCCCCAGCATTTT.

The chain uses TRBV5-6 and TRBJ2-7; a possible D gene is TRBD2 (7 bases). Deletions cut 5 bases from V and 0 bases from J, with 12 bases between. This CDR3 has 14 residues. In germline, CDR1 is SGHDT, CDR2 YYEEEE. Here the CDR3 DNA reads TGTGCCAGCAGGAGGGGGGGGAGCTCCTACGAGCAGTACTTC. Its protein is CASRRGGSSYEQYF.

The chain couples TRBV13 to TRBJ2-5, with 15 bases matching TRBD2. V shed 3 bases, J shed 9 bases, and the junction held 17 bases outside the gene matches. The germline gives CDR1 PRHDT, CDR2 FYEKMQ (reference sequence). The CDR3 contains 19 residues. DNA for the CDR3: TGTGCCAGCAGCTTCGAGGGGGGACTAGCGGGGGGCCAGGTCGGGGCCCAGTACTTC. Its protein is CASSFEGGLAGGQVGAQYF.

The genes are TRBV7-3 and TRBJ2-1, with 8 bases that match TRBD1. CDR3 length equals 16 residues. The V and J ends lost 0 bases and 8 bases, in that order; junction bases with no gene match: 9. The germline CDR1 and CDR2 sequences are SGHTA and FQGTGA. CDR3 nucleotides: TGTGCCAGCAGCTTAACCGGGACAGGTAGTTTAGATGAGCAGTTCTTC. The encoded protein is CASSLTGTGSLDEQFF.

The V and J genes are TRBV4-3 and TRBJ1-2; D may be TRBD1 (6 bases). Trimming removed 1 base from V and 0 bases from J, with 12 bases in between. The CDR3 extends over 16 amino acids. Germline CDR1 LGHNA, CDR2 YSLEER. The CDR3 reads CASSQARTVTNYGYTF. The CDR3 coding sequence is TGCGCCAGCAGCCAAGCGCGGACAGTCACTAACTATGGCTACACCTTC.

This clone was observed a few times. The rearrangement joins TRBV11-3 to TRBJ2-7, with 7 bases lining up with TRBD2. V lost 1 base and J lost 3; bases outside the gene matches: 12. CDR3 length: 17 amino acids. Germline assignment: CDR1 SGHNT and CDR2 YENEEA. The chain's CDR3 is CASSLALWESGDYEQYF. CDR3 nucleotide sequence: TGTGCCAGCAGCTTAGCCTTGTGGGAGAGCGGGGACTACGAGCAGTACTTC.

The chain has TRBV4-2 and TRBJ2-7, with D maybe TRBD1 (6 bases). This CDR3 is 14 amino acids long. Trimming pared 0 bases from V and 3 bases from J, leaving 9 bases between. Germline V gene sequence: CDR1 LGHNA, CDR2 YNFKEQ. CDR3 loop: CASSQDARGYEQYF. DNA for the CDR3: TGTGCCAGCAGCCAAGATGCCAGGGGCTACGAGCAGTACTTC.

The chain links TRBV7-2 to TRBJ2-1; 9 bases agree with TRBD1. The ends lost 2 bases at V and 7 bases at J; junction bases unmatched: 6. Germline CDR1 and CDR2: SGHTA and FQGNSA. CDR3 length: 15 amino acids. CDR3 nucleotides: TGTGCCAGCAGCTTACCAGGGACAGGGAATAATGAGCAGTTCTTC. It is translated as CASSLPGTGNNEQFF.

The rearrangement joins TRBV30 to TRBJ1-1; D is unresolved. Germline V gene lookup returns CDR1 GTSNPN and CDR2 SVGIG (reference sequence). V shed 3 bases and J shed 4 bases, with 6 bases lying between them. There are 11 residues in the CDR3. The CDR3 reads CAWRHATEAFF. The DNA for the CDR3 is TGTGCCTGGAGACACGCCACTGAAGCTTTCTTT. The whole variable domain, filled in from reference TRBV30 and TRBJ1-1, reads SQTIHQWPATLVQPVGSPLSLECTVEGTSNPNLYWYRQAAGRGLQLLFYSVGIGQISSEVPQNLSASRPQDRQFILSSKKLLLSDSGFYLCAWRHATEAFFGQGTRLTVV.

This sequence joins TRBV9 and TRBJ2-7, with D maybe TRBD1 (6 bases). In germline, CDR1 is SGDLS, CDR2 YYNGEE. There are 14 residues in the CDR3. Trimming stripped 2 bases from V and 2 bases from J, with 11 bases between. The CDR3 DNA is TGTGCCAGCAGCGTTAGTCCAGGGGCCTACGAGCAGTACTTC. It is translated as CASSVSPGAYEQYF.

The rearrangement links TRBV19 to TRBJ2-1; TRBD1 matches 8 bases. The CDR3 contains 16 residues. Germline trimming cut 5 bases from V and 7 bases from J; bases unmatched to any gene: 13. CDR1 and CDR2 (germline): LNHDA, SQIVND (reference sequence). The CDR3 DNA is TGTGCCAGTAGTCTGTATGTGACAGGGGCCTCTAATGAGCAGTTCTTC. It codes for CASSLYVTGASNEQFF. Supplemented by reference TRBV19 and TRBJ2-1, the full variable domain reads DGGITQSPKYLFRKEGQNVTLSCEQNLNHDAMYWYRQDPGQGLRLIYYSQIVNDFQKGDIAEGYSVSREKKESFPLTVTSAQKNPTAFYLCASSLYVTGASNEQFFGPGTRLTVL.

The V and J genes are TRBV10-2 and TRBJ2-4; the D gene is possibly TRBD2 (7 bases). CDR3 size: 16 residues. V dropped 2 bases and J dropped 0 bases, with 11 bases sitting between them. Germline assignment: CDR1 WSHSY and CDR2 SAAADI. CDR3 amino acids: CASSEGGAVAKNIQYF. Here the CDR3 DNA reads TGCGCCAGCAGTGAGGGGGGGGCAGTAGCCAAAAACATTCAGTACTTC.

The chain's CDR3 is CASSLDAGLNTGELFF. Here the CDR3 DNA reads TGCGCCAGCAGCTTGGATGCAGGATTAAACACCGGGGAGCTGTTTTTT. V is TRBV5-1 and J is TRBJ2-2; no clear D. Germline lookup yields CDR1 SGHRS and CDR2 YFSETQ. The CDR3 has 16 amino acids. V was clipped by 0 bases and J by 2 bases, with 11 bases between them. The entire variable domain, with the rest obtained from reference TRBV5-1 and TRBJ2-2, is as follows: KAGVTQTPRYLIKTRGQQVTLSCSPISGHRSVSWYQQTPGQGLQFLFEYFSETQRNKGNFPGRFSGRQFSNSRSEMNVSTLELGDSALYLCASSLDAGLNTGELFFGEGSRLTVL.

The V and J genes are TRBV7-3 and TRBJ1-1; D perhaps matches TRBD1 (5 bases). This CDR3 has 18 amino acids. Germline assignment: CDR1 SGHTA and CDR2 FQGTGA. The germline V and J ends were trimmed by 5 bases and 5 bases, with 27 bases remaining between them. Here the CDR3 DNA reads TGTGCCAGCAGCATATTAGGCCCCGCCGGGGGGAAGGGGACTGAAGCTTTCTTT. It translates to CASSILGPAGGKGTEAFF.

The chain couples TRBV19 to TRBJ1-2, with 7 bases fitting TRBD1. V shed 5 bases, J shed 4 bases, and the junction held 10 bases outside the gene matches. CDR1 LNHDA and CDR2 SQIVND come from the germline V gene (reference sequence). This CDR3 comprises 15 residues. The CDR3 DNA sequence: TGTGCCAGTAGTGGCCGACAGGGAGCTCCCTATGGCTACACCTTC. This codes for CASSGRQGAPYGYTF.

DNA of the CDR3: TGTGCTAGTGGTTTTGGCACTAGCGGGGGGGCTTACCACAATGAGCAGTTCTTC. Encoded protein: CASGFGTSGGAYHNEQFF. The chain has TRBV12-5 and TRBJ2-1; TRBD2 aligns across 13 bases. J gave up 5 bases and V 3 bases, and 10 bases lay outside the gene matches. CDR3 length: 18 amino acids. In germline, CDR1 is LGHNT, CDR2 FRNRAP.